This T cell receptor (beta chain) was captured by sequencing in a study of beta chain features in type 1 diabetes. Study context: Cell yields, gender and age were similar in healthy donors and patients. The samples had 100 million to 140 million sorted cells examined in all.

Study outcomes and limitations: The naive, central memory and Treg TCRB repertoires looked more alike in patients than they did in healthy donors.

The CDR3 consists of 13 residues. Deletions cut 1 base from V and 4 bases from J, with 5 bases between. Germline V gives CDR1 SEHNR, CDR2 FQNEAQ (reference sequence). On this clone: No antigen is known for it.

What was sequenced were expressed TCRB transcripts, since all of the isolated RNA had been reverse transcribed. The average read count of naive, central memory and regulatory T cell samples was some 3.8 million. Sequencing used immunoSEQ multiplex PCR; TCRdb keeps in-frame clones, though not all of them. The table lists some 410,000 clones, approximately 15% of them singletons. The receptor was isolated from a young man in good health. This chain joins TRBV7-9 and TRBJ1-5; D is unresolved. Sequenced: naive CD4+ T cells from blood. The CDR3 is CASSLGENQPQHF. The DNA of the CDR3 is TGTGCCAGCAGCTTAGGAGAAAATCAGCCCCAGCATTTT.